Sequencing of this T cell receptor (beta chain) was carried out in a study of blood T cell repertoires in COVID-19. Study summary: Samples of COVID-19 (acute and convalescent) were obtained from the United States, Italy and Spain. PBMCs, B-cell-depleted T cells, or T cells were the source of the cDNA or gDNA that made up the material.

In germline, CDR1 is SGHTA, CDR2 FQGNSA. CDR3 length: 16 residues. J gave up 3 bases and V 3 bases, and 8 bases lay outside the gene matches. Methods used by the authors: Nucleated cell number was recorded as an estimate derived from reference gene primer amplification. Libraries were prepared by immunoSEQ multiplex PCR; TCRdb keeps only in-frame clonotypes and omits some of them. Clone size and V and J calls were adopted from that table, with D and trimming inferred from the DNA. The data show roughly 200,000 clones, with 88% seen just once and 1.5% to 2% held by the top ten. V usage is TRBV7-2 and J usage is TRBJ1-5; 7 nucleotides line up with TRBD1. Sequencing input: peripheral blood. This sequence originates from a man between 65 and 85 years old with acute or convalescent COVID-19. DNA of the CDR3: TGTGCCAGCAGCTTGCAAGGGACAGTGCCCAATCAGCCCCAGCATTTT. Translation gives CASSLQGTVPNQPQHF.